This passage covers 6 T cell receptor beta chains from one sample sequenced in a study of T cell responses to AZD1222 COVID-19 vaccine. Sequenced by immunoSEQ multiplex PCR; TCRdb stores in-frame clones only, minus some. The sample shows some 180,000 clones, 85% to 95% of them seen only once. The sequenced sample was peripheral blood, obtained 28 days after the second AZD1222 dose. These receptor sequences come from an adult who received the AZD1222 COVID-19 vaccine.

This chain connects TRBV30 to TRBJ1-2; 11 bases map to TRBD1. The CDR3 has 13 amino acids. V lost 2 bases to trimming and J lost 7 bases; unmatched junction nucleotides: 3. Germline CDR1 GTSNPN, CDR2 SVGIG (reference sequence). CDR3 nucleotides: TGTGCCTGGAGTCGGACAGGGGGCTTTGGCTACACCTTC. Encoded protein: CAWSRTGGFGYTF.

The chain carries TRBV4-1 and TRBJ2-3; D is undetermined. The V end was cut by 0 bases, the J end by 14 bases, with 15 bases between. CDR3 size: 13 residues. Germline values: CDR1 MGHRA, CDR2 YSYEKL. The CDR3 DNA reads TGCGCCAGCAGCCAAGATGAGCGCCGGATACCGTATTTT. It specifies CASSQDERRIPYF.

This clone came up once. The chain joins TRBV7-9 to TRBJ1-1; D possibly corresponds to TRBD1 (5 bases). The V end lost 5 bases, the J end lost 11 bases, and 18 bases lay between the germline ends. Germline CDR1 and CDR2: SEHNR and FQNEAQ (reference sequence). CDR3 length: 13 residues. The chain's CDR3 is CASSHRGSVGAFF. The CDR3 DNA sequence: TGTGCCAGCAGCCACCGGGGGTCGGTGGGGGCTTTCTTT.

This sequence joins TRBV5-4 and TRBJ2-7; D is perhaps TRBD1 (6 bases). Deletions cut 0 bases from V and 5 bases from J, with 9 bases between. This CDR3 contains 13 residues. Germline values: CDR1 SGHNT, CDR2 YYREEE (reference sequence). DNA of the CDR3: TGTGCCAGCAGCTTGGACAGGGTGGACGAGCAGTACTTC. Translating it yields CASSLDRVDEQYF.

The J gene is TRBJ2-2, the V gene TRBV3-1 (or the pseudogene TRBV3-2), with 11 bases lining up with TRBD2. V lost 1 base and J lost 0; bases outside the gene matches: 1. The CDR3 has 17 amino acids. CDR1 and CDR2 from the germline V gene are LGHDT and YNNKEL (reference sequence). The CDR3 here is CASSQAGLAANTGELFF. CDR3 sequence (DNA): TGTGCCAGCAGCCAAGCGGGACTAGCGGCGAACACCGGGGAGCTGTTTTTT.

The chain links TRBV11-3 to TRBJ2-1, with 8 bases fitting TRBD2. CDR3 length: 16 residues. The junction had 8 bases not matched to a gene; V was cut back by 1 base and J by 6 bases. Looked up from germline, CDR1 is SGHNT and CDR2 is YENEEA. CDR3 DNA sequence: TGTGCCAGCAGCTTAGTCGGGGGGGCCAGGGGCAATGAGCAGTTCTTC. It specifies CASSLVGGARGNEQFF.